Sequencing of this T cell receptor beta chain was carried out in a study of radiation and T cells in renal cell carcinoma. Study information: Nephrectomy followed 15 Gy stereotactic body radiation by 4 weeks.

Overall study findings and caveats: From baseline, blood top tumor clonotypes peaked at 2 weeks post-radiation.

Stated time point: baseline pretreatment blood. Treatment indicated: 15 Gy SBRT to primary tumor, nephrectomy 4 weeks later. Serial blood draws occurred at baseline and 2 and 4 weeks post-SBRT. The tumor was a clear cell renal cell carcinoma. Some clones are missing from TCRdb's copy, which holds only in-frame ones; the method was immunoSEQ multiplex PCR. The repertoire holds about 140,000 clones, with over 80% as singletons. Comments on this clone: No antigen is known for it.

This specimen consisted of blood, obtained from a patient whose treatment included radiotherapy and nephrectomy. The TCR originated in a woman aged 45-65 years with renal cell carcinoma.

CDR3 nucleotides: TGTGCCAGCGCCTCGAGGGACTCCTATAATTCACCCCTCCACTTT. It encodes CASASRDSYNSPLHF. The chain recombines TRBV2 with TRBJ1-6; unclear D gene. The V and J ends lost 8 bases and 0 bases respectively, with 11 bases between them. The germline gives CDR1 SNHLY, CDR2 FYNNEI. The CDR3 covers 15 residues.